Following are 19 T cell receptor beta chains from one sample sequenced in a study of T cell repertoires in cytomegalovirus infection (dated by TCRdb to 2018 to 2020). These receptors' targets are unknown. Sequencing relied on an Illumina HiSeq 1500. TCRdb trimmed public reads at Q25 via fastp, called clones via MiXCR and kept in-frame beta chains. Each CDR3 protein appears once, grouped with its most common genes and DNA. The sample table holds 900,000 to 950,000 distinct CDR3 sequences, of which more than 25% were seen once. Clones ranked in the top ten supply 11% to 15% of the sample. The treatment or condition label, as the study defines it: in vitro stimulation with specific CMV peptide epitopes to enrich CMV-specific T cells. The material sequenced was cultured CD8+ T cells from PBMCs, taken from culture after CMV antigen stimulation. The receptors originated from a human donor in good health (CMV status not recorded). Some clones in this sample may be carry-over from other donors' samples.

On this clonotype itself: Lacking the conserved final phenylalanine or tryptophan, this CDR3 likely reflects a read error. The rearrangement links TRBV11-2 to TRBJ2-1; 12 bases line up with TRBD2. CDR1 is SGHAT and CDR2 is FQNNGV in the germline V gene. The trim removed 4 bases at V and 0 bases at J, leaving 13 bases unmatched. The CDR3 runs 20 residues. The CDR3 region has the DNA TGTGCCAGCAGCTCTCCGATCGGGACTAGCGGGCTGAGCTCCTACAATGAGCAGTTCTCC. Amino acid sequence: CASSSPIGTSGLSSYNEQFS.

The chain recombines TRBV2 with TRBJ1-5; 10 bases line up with TRBD1. J lost 1 base, V lost 8 bases, and 8 bases had no gene match. Germline V CDR1 and CDR2: SNHLY, FYNNEI. The CDR3 length is 16 residues. In nucleotides, the CDR3 is TGTGCCAGCGGAGGGACAGGGGTAGACAGCAATCAGCCCCAGCATTTT. It encodes CASGGTGVDSNQPQHF.

Comment on this clonotype: At one boundary the junction diverges from the germline segment, which might be a read error. The chain is built from TRBV24-1 and TRBJ2-1; possibly TRBD1 for D (6 bases). This CDR3 has 13 amino acids. In germline, CDR1 is KGHDR, CDR2 SFDVKD. CDR3 nucleotides: TGTGCCGCCAGTGACTACGACAGGCCCGAGCAGTTCTTC. Protein: CAASDYDRPEQFF.

This chain uses TRBV7-9 with TRBJ1-1; tentative D call: TRBD1 (5 bases). The CDR3 is 15 amino acids. Deletions cut 0 bases from V and 4 bases from J, with 12 bases between. Germline V lookup: CDR1 SEHNR, CDR2 FQNEAQ (reference sequence). The chain's CDR3 is CASSLAQGSATEAFF. The CDR3 region has the DNA TGTGCCAGCAGCTTAGCGCAGGGCAGCGCCACTGAAGCTTTCTTT.

This clonotype occurred a few times. The rearrangement links TRBV19 to TRBJ2-1, with TRBD2 matching over 10 bases. CDR1 is LNHDA, CDR2 SQIVND, per germline (reference sequence). The CDR3 totals 17 residues. Losses at the gene ends were 3 bases for V and 1 base for J; bases not matched to a gene: 6. The CDR3, as DNA: TGTGCCAGTAGTATTTCTAGCGGGGGATTATCCTACAATGAGCAGTTCTTC. Amino acids: CASSISSGGLSYNEQFF.

V gene TRBV10-2 combines with J gene TRBJ2-1; D gene uncertain. Trimming removed 1 base from V and 5 bases from J, with 6 bases in between. Germline V gene data show CDR1 as WSHSY and CDR2 as SAAADI. The CDR3 extends over 13 amino acids. CDR3 sequence reads: CASSEFRNNEQFF. The CDR3 DNA sequence: TGCGCCAGCAGTGAGTTCCGGAACAATGAGCAGTTCTTC.

This clonotype showed up just a few times. The chain's CDR3 is CSAPGVAVPDTQYF. CDR3 bases: TGCAGTGCTCCGGGGGTAGCTGTCCCAGATACGCAGTATTTT. V and J are TRBV20-1 and TRBJ2-3; possibly TRBD2 for D (6 bases). Deletions cut 5 bases from V and 4 bases from J, with 16 bases between. The CDR3 spans 14 residues. The germline gives CDR1 DFQATT, CDR2 SNEGSKA (reference sequence).

The rearrangement uses TRBV9 and TRBJ2-2, with 10 bases matching TRBD1. The CDR3 is 15 amino acids. V trimming: 3 bases; J trimming: 6 bases; junction bases outside the gene matches: 5. From germline, CDR1 is SGDLS and CDR2 YYNGEE. The CDR3 region has the DNA TGTGCCAGCAGCGGTGGGACAGGGGAGGCCGGGGAGCTGTTTTTT. As protein: CASSGGTGEAGELFF.

On this clonotype: At one end, the junction sequence differs from germline, possibly due to a read error. The rearrangement links TRBV7-6 to TRBJ2-5, with D possibly being TRBD2 (6 bases). Germline V gene sequence: CDR1 SGHVS, CDR2 FNYEAQ. The CDR3 consists of 15 residues. The CDR3 DNA is TGTGCTAGCAGCCCCGGGGTAGGGAGGCCAGAGACCCAGTACTTC. Amino acid sequence: CASSPGVGRPETQYF.

This clonotype was counted only a few times. This chain joins TRBV12-5 and TRBJ1-5; 7 nucleotides match TRBD1. V lost 6 bases and J lost 3; bases outside the gene matches: 11. CDR3 size: 16 residues. Germline V gives CDR1 LGHNT, CDR2 FRNRAP. Here the CDR3 reads CASGFYQGVLNQPQHF. The CDR3 coding sequence is TGTGCTAGTGGATTTTACCAGGGGGTACTCAATCAGCCCCAGCATTTT.

The CDR3 here is CASSLVSAGPYGYTF. The DNA for the CDR3 is TGTGCCAGCAGCTTGGTGAGCGCGGGTCCTTATGGCTACACCTTC. The chain joins TRBV5-6 to TRBJ1-2; D call uncertain. This CDR3 has 15 residues. The V gene's germline CDR1 is SGHDT and CDR2 YYEEEE. V shed 0 bases and J shed 5 bases, with 14 bases lying between them.

The J gene is TRBJ1-1, the V gene TRBV10-1; D unclear. V lost 6 bases and J lost 2, with 10 bases in between. CDR1 WNHNN and CDR2 SYGVQD come from the germline V gene (reference sequence). CDR3 size: 13 residues. CDR3 nucleotides: TGCGCCAGCAGAACAGCGACTAACACTGAAGCTTTCTTT. Encoded protein: CASRTATNTEAFF.

CDR3 region: CASTETGEVRETQYF. DNA of the CDR3: TGTGCCAGCACCGAGACAGGGGAGGTGCGAGAGACCCAGTACTTC. The chain employs TRBV9 and TRBJ2-5; TRBD1 aligns across 8 bases. Germline V gene lookup returns CDR1 SGDLS and CDR2 YYNGEE. The trim removed 6 bases at V and 4 bases at J, leaving 11 bases unmatched. The CDR3 has 15 amino acids.

This clonotype was counted a few times. J is TRBJ2-2 and V is TRBV4-3; no firm D call. CDR3 length: 15 residues. The V end lost 0 bases, the J end lost 1 base, and 6 bases lay between the germline ends. Germline CDR1 LGHNA, CDR2 YSLEER. The CDR3 reads CASSQDRQNTGELFF. CDR3 in DNA: TGCGCCAGCAGCCAAGATAGGCAGAACACCGGGGAGCTGTTTTTT.

The chain recombines TRBV6-6 with TRBJ1-4; D perhaps matches TRBD1 (6 bases). Germline V gene lookup returns CDR1 MNHNY and CDR2 SVGAGI (reference sequence). This CDR3 contains 16 residues. The V and J ends lost 6 bases and 8 bases respectively, with 22 bases between them. CDR3: CASRDHTGTLKEKLFF. DNA of the CDR3: TGTGCCAGCAGGGATCATACAGGGACGTTGAAAGAAAAACTGTTTTTT.

This clonotype was seen only a few times. The rearrangement joins TRBV28 to TRBJ2-7, with a weak D call TRBD1 (5 bases). CDR1 is MDHEN and CDR2 is SYDVKM in the germline V gene. Trimming cost V 4 bases and J 2 bases, with 18 bases left between them. The CDR3 is 16 amino acids. The CDR3 region has the DNA TGTGCCAGCAGTTCCCCCATCACCGACAGACCCTACGAGCAGTACGTC. Translated, it gives CASSSPITDRPYEQYV.

This chain uses TRBV4-3 with TRBJ2-3, with D possibly TRBD2 on 6 matching bases. The CDR3 consists of 15 residues. Germline V gene lookup returns CDR1 LGHNA and CDR2 YSLEER. V lost 1 base and J lost 5, with 13 bases in between. In nucleotides, the CDR3 is TGCGCCAGCAGCCAAGTTAGTCGGGGGATAGATACGCAGTATTTT. It translates to CASSQVSRGIDTQYF.

This CDR3 reads CASSVAGSYNSPLHF. In nucleotides, the CDR3 is TGTGCCAGCAGCGTAGCGGGTTCCTATAATTCACCCCTCCACTTT. This chain joins TRBV9 and TRBJ1-6; D ambiguous. Trimming stripped 0 bases from V and 1 base from J, with 5 bases between. This CDR3 is 15 amino acids long. Germline V lookup: CDR1 SGDLS, CDR2 YYNGEE.

This clonotype showed up just a few times. The chain has TRBV12-3 or TRBV12-4 and TRBJ1-3, with a tentative D call TRBD1 (6 bases). The CDR3 totals 15 residues. V lost 6 bases, J lost 4 bases, and 16 bases lay in between. CDR3 amino acids: CASSQRGLYGNTIYF. The CDR3 DNA sequence: TGTGCCAGCAGCCAAAGGGGGTTATACGGAAACACCATATATTTT.